The T cell receptor beta chain described here comes from a study of cytotoxic CD8 clonotypes in ibrutinib-treated CLL. Generated by immunoSEQ multiplex PCR, the TCRdb table keeps only in-frame clones and is missing some. The table includes 110,000 or so clones, about 53% detected once. CDR1 is SQVTM, CDR2 ANQGSEA, per germline. V lost 5 bases to trimming and J lost 0 bases, with 12 bases between them. There are 14 residues in the CDR3. This TCR derives from a human donor with chronic lymphocytic leukemia. This specimen consisted of PBMCs, obtained after 24 months of ibrutinib treatment. The chain couples TRBV29-1 to TRBJ2-3; D gene ambiguous. DNA for the CDR3: TGCAGCGTTTCGGCCTCAGGTAGCACAGATACGCAGTATTTT. It translates to CSVSASGSTDTQYF.